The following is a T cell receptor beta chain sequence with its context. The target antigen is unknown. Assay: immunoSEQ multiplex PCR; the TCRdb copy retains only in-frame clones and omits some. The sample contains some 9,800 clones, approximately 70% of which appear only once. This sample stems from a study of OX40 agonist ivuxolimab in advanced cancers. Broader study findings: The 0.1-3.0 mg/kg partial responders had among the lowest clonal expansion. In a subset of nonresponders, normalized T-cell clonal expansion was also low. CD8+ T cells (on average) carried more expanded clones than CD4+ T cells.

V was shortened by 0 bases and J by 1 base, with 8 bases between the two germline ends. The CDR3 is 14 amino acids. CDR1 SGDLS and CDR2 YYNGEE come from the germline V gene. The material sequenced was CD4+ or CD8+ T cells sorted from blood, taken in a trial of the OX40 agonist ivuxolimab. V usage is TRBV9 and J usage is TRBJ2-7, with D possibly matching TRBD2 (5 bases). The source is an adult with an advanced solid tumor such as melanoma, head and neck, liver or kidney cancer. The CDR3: CASSVGGSSYEQYF. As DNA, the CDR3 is TGTGCCAGCAGCGTAGGAGGGTCTTCCTACGAGCAGTACTTC.